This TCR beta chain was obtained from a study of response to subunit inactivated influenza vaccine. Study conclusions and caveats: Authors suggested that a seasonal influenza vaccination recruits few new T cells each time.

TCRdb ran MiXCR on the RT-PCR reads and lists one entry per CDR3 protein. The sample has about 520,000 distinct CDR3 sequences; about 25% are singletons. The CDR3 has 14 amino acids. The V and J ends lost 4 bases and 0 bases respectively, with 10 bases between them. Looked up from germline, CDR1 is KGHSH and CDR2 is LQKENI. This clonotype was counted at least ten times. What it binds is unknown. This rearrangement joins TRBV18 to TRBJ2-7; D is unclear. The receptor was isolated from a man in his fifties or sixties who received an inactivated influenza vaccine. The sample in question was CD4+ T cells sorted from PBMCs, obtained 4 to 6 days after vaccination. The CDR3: CASSRDGSSYEQYF. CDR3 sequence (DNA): TGTGCCAGCTCACGAGACGGAAGCTCCTACGAGCAGTACTTC.